This T cell receptor beta chain was sequenced in a study of tumor-infiltrating lymphocytes in localized non-small cell lung cancer. Study in general: The cohort mixed smokers and never-smokers, several histologies, and some post-neoadjuvant-chemotherapy samples. From each patient, both tumor and uninvolved lung, non-adjacent to tumor, were sampled. General observations from the study: Each assay used a separate piece of the same tissue.

The CDR3 covers 14 residues. V was clipped by 3 bases and J by 2 bases, with 9 bases between them. Germline V lookup: CDR1 KGHSH, CDR2 LQKENI. Produced via immunoSEQ multiplex PCR; TCRdb's table is partial and in-frame only. The table has approximately 9,000 clones, 60% to 80% seen once; the top ten hold around a tenth. As regards this clone: Its antigen remains unidentified.

This sequence originates from a human donor with non-small cell lung cancer. This sequence joins TRBV18 and TRBJ2-3, with D possibly being TRBD1 (6 bases). The sequencing sample was made of lung tumor tissue. Here the CDR3 DNA reads TGTGCCAGCTCACCGGGACAAGCCACAGATACGCAGTATTTT. Translating gives CASSPGQATDTQYF.